This TCR beta chain was documented in a study of regulatory T cells in long-lasting Graves disease. This clonotype was counted only a few times. Time point: newly diagnosed GD, antithyroid drugs for less than 3 months. Preparation of the TCR library used RNA extracted from PBMCs. This CDR3 has 15 amino acids. Germline lookup yields CDR1 SGHAT and CDR2 FQNNGV. Trimming removed 1 base from V and 4 bases from J; junction bases left unmatched: 4. HTBI primers from iRepertoire and Arm-PCR of CDR3 regions yielded the TCR beta libraries. A single record per CDR3 protein comes from TCRdb applying MiXCR to the multiplex PCR reads. The data show about 330,000 distinct CDR3 sequences, 15% to 20% seen once. This sample also appeared in a second study, on T cells in Graves' hyperthyroidism and ophthalmopathy.

The chain is built from TRBV11-2 and TRBJ1-5; TRBD1 agrees at 7 bases. This clonotype was obtained from a woman aged 18-29 years with Graves disease. Material: peripheral blood mononuclear cells (PBMCs), obtained at new diagnosis, from a patient treated with antithyroid drugs. CDR3 sequence: CASSLGTGKNQPQHF. The CDR3, as DNA: TGTGCCAGCAGCTTAGGGACAGGAAAAAATCAGCCCCAGCATTTT.